These 9 T cell receptor beta chains were all obtained from the same sample, sequenced in a study of regulatory T cells in long-lasting Graves disease. Time point in this sample: newly diagnosed GD, antithyroid drugs for less than 3 months. From RNA extracted from PBMCs, the TCR library was made. Libraries of TCR beta came from iRepertoire HTBI primers plus Arm-PCR of CDR3 regions. A single record per CDR3 protein comes from TCRdb applying MiXCR to the multiplex PCR reads. The sample consists of approximately 480,000 distinct CDR3 sequences, around 15% of them appearing once. These data were also filed under a second study, of T cells in Graves' hyperthyroidism and ophthalmopathy.

The sample here was peripheral blood mononuclear cells (PBMCs), taken at new diagnosis, from a patient treated with antithyroid drugs. The receptors here all came from a man aged 35-49 years with Graves disease.

This clonotype was observed at least ten times. As DNA, the CDR3 is TGTGCCAGCAGCTTAAGCACAGGGTTGGGCGCCTACAATGAGCAGTTCTTC. Protein sequence: CASSLSTGLGAYNEQFF. V and J are TRBV11-2 and TRBJ2-1, with D perhaps matching TRBD1 (6 bases). V lost 2 bases to trimming and J lost 2 bases, with 16 bases between them. There are 17 residues in the CDR3. Germline-derived CDR1 and CDR2 are SGHAT and FQNNGV.

The CDR3 coding sequence is TGTGCCAGCAGCCAACGCCTGGGGGGGTACAAATCTGGAAACACCATATATTTT. Protein: CASSQRLGGYKSGNTIYF. This chain uses TRBV5-6 with TRBJ1-3; D is possibly TRBD1 (5 bases). Germline loops: CDR1 SGHDT, CDR2 YYEEEE. The CDR3 has 18 residues. V was clipped by 4 bases and J by 1 base, with 21 bases between them.

This clonotype was seen a few times. V and J are TRBV15 and TRBJ2-7; 8 bases line up with TRBD1. In germline, CDR1 is LNHNV, CDR2 YYDKDF (reference sequence). Trimming took 2 bases from V and 3 from J; bases not matched to a gene: 3. The CDR3 loop spans 14 amino acids. Here the CDR3 reads CATSRQGADYEQYF. CDR3 nucleotides: TGTGCCACCAGCAGACAGGGGGCGGACTACGAGCAGTACTTC.

This clonotype showed up many times. The gene calls are TRBV24-1 and TRBJ2-7, with D possibly matching TRBD1 (5 bases). Trimming left V 2 bases short and J 2 bases short, with 15 bases between. The CDR3 has 16 amino acids. Per germline, CDR1 KGHDR and CDR2 SFDVKD. CDR3 protein: CATSDCRAMAAYEQYF. The CDR3 DNA is TGTGCCACCAGTGATTGCAGGGCAATGGCGGCCTACGAGCAGTACTTC.

There are many counts of this clonotype. V and J are TRBV6-1 and TRBJ1-1, with a tentative D call TRBD1 (5 bases). V lost 3 bases, J lost 5 bases, and 19 bases lay in between. The germline gives CDR1 MNHNS, CDR2 SASEGT. The CDR3 runs 16 residues. In DNA form, the CDR3 reads TGTGCCAGCAGTGACACGGGACGGCCGGTCAGGACTGAAGCTTTCTTT. Its translation is CASSDTGRPVRTEAFF.

This clonotype was detected ten times or more. J is TRBJ2-5 and V is TRBV7-6, with unresolved D. Trimming removed 0 bases at V and 5 bases at J, with 13 bases between. The germline CDR1 and CDR2 sequences are SGHVS and FNYEAQ. The CDR3 runs 15 residues. The CDR3: CASSLAGLDSETQYF. CDR3 sequence (DNA): TGTGCCAGCAGCTTAGCAGGGCTTGATTCGGAGACCCAGTACTTC.

The chain couples TRBV24-1 to TRBJ2-7; D unresolved. V was shortened by 0 bases and J by 7 bases, with 6 bases between the two germline ends. The CDR3 runs to 12 residues. Per the germline V gene, CDR1 is KGHDR and CDR2 is SFDVKD. The CDR3 here is CATSDLIGEQYF. DNA of the CDR3: TGTGCCACCAGTGATTTGATTGGGGAGCAGTACTTC.

This clonotype has more than one count but fewer than ten. The chain couples TRBV6-1 to TRBJ1-2, with a weak D call TRBD1 (5 bases). Germline V lookup: CDR1 MNHNS, CDR2 SASEGT. Trimming pared 7 bases from V and 3 bases from J, leaving 6 bases between. This CDR3 comprises 11 residues. The CDR3 sequence: CASKGDYGYTF. Here the CDR3 DNA reads TGTGCCAGCAAAGGGGACTATGGCTACACCTTC.

This clonotype was recorded many times. This sequence joins TRBV27 and TRBJ1-6; 12 nucleotides match TRBD1. V shed 5 bases, J shed 9 bases, and the junction held 2 bases outside the gene matches. Germline values: CDR1 MNHEY, CDR2 SMNVEV (reference sequence). The length of the CDR3 is 14 residues. The CDR3 sequence is CASSRDRGLSPLHF. In DNA form, the CDR3 reads TGTGCCAGCAGTCGGGACAGGGGGCTTTCACCCCTCCACTTT.